This TCR beta chain derives from a study of cytomegalovirus exposure and HLA in healthy donors (dated by TCRdb to 2017 to 2019). About the investigation overall: An earlier analysis of about 530 of the donors reported 250 to 300 Gb of sequence data and 117 million unique TCR beta sequences obtained from approximately 180 million T cells. Because of strong linkage in the cohort, four or five DR-DQ haplotypes were treated as single units for association and clustering. Along with the roughly 670-subject first cohort, a separate validation cohort of approximately 110 different subjects was used. The study aimed to test whether signatures of past pathogen exposure could be identified by cataloging public T cell receptors. Every repertoire in the discovery cohort had been generated on one and the same sequencing platform. Both class I and class II loci were covered by HLA typing, at four-digit resolution. Donor age, sex, ethnicity and CMV serostatus were collected together with the repertoire data. A later analysis re-examined previously published TCR beta repertoires from 600 to 700 donors and added high-resolution HLA genotyping to investigate patterns of TCR occurrence. Rather than using new phenotypic data, the later analysis identified candidate immune exposures from TCR beta sequences and from how often those sequences occurred across donors. In a later genetic analysis, genome-wide SNP genotypes for about 65% of the 666 donors were used, and that subset was treated as a discovery cohort. Among some 400 genotyped donors of the cohort, an average of about 240,000 unique TCR beta nucleotide sequences were sequenced per donor, about a sixth of them non-productive. About 280 gigabases of sequencing data and around 80 million unique TCR sequences made up an early release that covered 500 to 650 HLA-typed donors. High-throughput TCR immunosequencing, statistical association of individual TCRs with disease status, and machine learning were combined to predict cytomegalovirus infection status. The genetic ancestry cluster associated with self-reported Caucasian donors included around four fifths of the roughly 400 genotyped donors. Typing coverage differed by locus: A, B, C, DRB1 and DQB1 were typed in roughly 620-640 donors, DQA1 in 522, DPA1 in some 610, and DPB1 in 400 to 490. Using immunosequencing, the study profiled T cell repertoires from about 620 subjects and related those repertoires to cytomegalovirus serostatus. In an earlier analysis of roughly 580 of the donors, high-throughput TCR beta sequencing was used to judge whether each TCR beta V gene segment behaved as functional or pseudogenic. What the authors observed across the whole study: Most TCR sequences were seen in very few donors, while some public TCRs were found in many individuals. A later analysis found that most CMV-associated TCR beta chains appeared HLA-restricted, with HLA associations seemingly driven largely by CMV exposure. A few of the identified cytomegalovirus-associated TCR beta chains were confirmed in vitro to be specific for cytomegalovirus antigens. According to a later genetic analysis, donors in an Asian-associated ancestry cluster had fewer N-insertions in productive TCRs than the approximately 670-donor mean. Several of the top co-occurrence clusters appeared to be linked to parvovirus B19, influenza, CMV and Epstein-Barr virus, according to a later analysis. A further reported finding was that TCR beta sequences accurately predicted the HLA-A and HLA-B alleles for most subjects in the first cohort. Only TCR beta chains were sequenced in this cohort, and the absence of alpha or paired-chain data limited detectable features. Around 16 rarely observed V segments, including chromosome 9 orphons, were excluded from the earlier analysis of 550 to 700 of the donors because counts were too low. Correlated functional status among segregating V segments might be attributable to linkage disequilibrium, but an unknown experimental factor could not be ruled out. Assigning TCR associations to individual alleles was difficult when HLA alleles, especially DR and DQ, strongly co-occurred. Sequencing depth was assumed to be roughly uniform across donors in the presence/absence analyses, though that assumption may not hold. A later genetic analysis associated a missense DCLRE1C variant with V-gene and J-gene trimming of TCR beta chains, and an independent cohort replicated the association. Some IMGT-functional V segments, including TRBV6-2 and TRBV6-3, could not be distinguished by the 87-base-pair reads and were therefore excluded. A cluster of highly shared sequence variants was judged likely to represent a technical artifact of the sequencing pipeline. In a later analysis, the rate of TCR association differed among HLA loci, with DRB1 alleles having the most associated TCRs and HLA-C alleles having the fewest. It was suggested by the authors that the approach could potentially be generalized to other disease states and immunological phenotypes. Because HLA typing was unavailable for some donors at each locus, only the typed subset was used in association tests. In an earlier analysis of fewer than 700 of the donors, most TCR beta V segments appeared in productive rearrangements about 90% or about 30% of the time, broadly matching IMGT annotations. The classifier was reported to diagnose cytomegalovirus status with high specificity and sensitivity in both the original and validation cohorts. In the study, 150 to 200 TCR beta chains were listed as associated with cytomegalovirus. For the cohort, immune exposure information was limited to CMV serostatus. At a false discovery rate of 0.05, a later analysis linked under 20,000 TCR beta sequences to specific HLA alleles. Compared with equally common non-associated chains, HLA-associated TCR beta chains in a later analysis were more clonally expanded and had lower generation probabilities.

The cohort was made up of hundreds of healthy bone marrow donors. Cohort members were all nominally healthy when sampled, although unrecorded immune exposures were likely present. The donor was CMV seronegative and was included in the group of hundreds of seronegative cohort members. Each donor provided a peripheral blood sample, and peripheral blood mononuclear cells were used for TCR beta sequencing. Genomic DNA was extracted from the blood cell samples with the Qiagen DNeasy Blood Extraction Kit. Comments on this clone: This receptor's antigen is unknown. No quality values exist for individual bases; no much larger clone is one base distant.

Receptor amplification or capture employed the immunoSEQ multiplex PCR assay. The multiplex PCR relied on a mix of 60 forward primers for TCR Vbeta segments and 13 reverse primers for TCR Jbeta segments. The CDR3 region of rearranged TCR beta genes was amplified from genomic DNA by a multiplex PCR assay. The amplified TCR beta libraries were sequenced on the Illumina HiSeq System as 87-base-pair reads. The published analysis was carried out like this. A later analysis tallied roughly 78 million unique TCR beta chains across the 666 repertoires, and 10 million to 11 million of those chains were shared by two or more donors. To remove PCR and sequencing errors, raw reads were error-corrected and collapsed into unique sequences using a nearest-neighbor algorithm that merged closely related sequences. Alignment of CDR3 sequences to IMGT reference sequences was used to assign V, D and J gene segments. For a sequence to be retained, a match of at least six nucleotides to both a V gene segment and a J gene segment was required. A rearrangement counted as productive if the CDR3 had no stop codons and remained in frame with V and J, and every other rearrangement counted as non-productive. Following IMGT convention, CDR3 was defined as the stretch from the second conserved V-encoded cysteine to the conserved J-encoded phenylalanine. The earlier analysis of about 610 of the donors excluded any sequence lacking an unambiguous match to a single V gene segment. In an earlier analysis of approximately 590 of the donors, a V segment was called functional when productive rearrangements were above 56.7%, and segregating when the standard deviation between donors exceeded 5%. A statistical classification framework was built to diagnose cytomegalovirus status from the catalog of TCR beta chain sequences. In a later analysis, TCR nucleotide sequences were compared against IMGT/GENE-DB human TR gene sequences so that V and J genes could be assigned. A later analysis assigned CDR3 sequences and most-parsimonious VDJ recombination scenarios with the TCRdist pipeline. A later analysis defined each TCR beta chain by its CDR3 amino acid sequence plus V-gene family, and excluded reads lacking a unique V-gene family. To address suspected cross-contamination and a sequencing artifact, a later analysis removed roughly 580 highly shared, low-generation-probability nucleotide sequences. In a later analysis, a clonal expansion index was calculated for each public chain from normalized within-repertoire ranks of inferred template counts. In a later analysis, generation probabilities were computed with a VDJ recombination model fitted to out-of-frame rearrangements, and the resulting probabilities were checked against IGoR. In a later analysis, hypergeometric tests were used to score TCR-TCR, TCR-HLA and TCR-CMV co-occurrence, with a repertoire-size bias correction applied to TCR pairs. A later analysis estimated false discovery rates by permuting HLA or CMV assignments 20 times. In a later analysis, co-occurring TCRs were grouped using DBSCAN, with TCRdist sequence similarity added in when clustering inside HLA-allele-positive subsets. Co-occurrence clustering excluded repertoires with fewer than 30,000 or more than 120,000 public chains, plus five with anomalous nucleotide sharing. TCRdb holds this immuneACCESS table with in-frame rearrangements only. Some clones are missing; in checked studies, unresolved V genes explain under half, and the rest has no known cause. For V, J and clone size, that table is used; D and trimming come from the DNA. This sample gives 75,000 to 100,000 clones in total; about 77% of them show up just once. The ten largest account for roughly 3.2% of the sample.

CDR3 length: 16 amino acids, cysteine to phenylalanine. Only CDR3 DNA remains: 48 bases, in frame from the first base. The V end loses 6 bases and the J end loses 6 bases, and a stretch of 23 bases separates them. Reading the germline V gene (reference sequence) gives CDR1 SEHNR and CDR2 FQNEAQ. Sequenced input: PBMCs. This clonotype was obtained from a man aged 35-49 years in good health and CMV-seronegative. The chain joins TRBV7-9 to TRBJ1-2; the D gene cannot be named for sure. The sequence in DNA is TGTGCCAGCAGATCTCCGTCAGGCTTGGTGTCCGATGGCTACACCTTC. Its product reads: CASRSPSGLVSDGYTF.